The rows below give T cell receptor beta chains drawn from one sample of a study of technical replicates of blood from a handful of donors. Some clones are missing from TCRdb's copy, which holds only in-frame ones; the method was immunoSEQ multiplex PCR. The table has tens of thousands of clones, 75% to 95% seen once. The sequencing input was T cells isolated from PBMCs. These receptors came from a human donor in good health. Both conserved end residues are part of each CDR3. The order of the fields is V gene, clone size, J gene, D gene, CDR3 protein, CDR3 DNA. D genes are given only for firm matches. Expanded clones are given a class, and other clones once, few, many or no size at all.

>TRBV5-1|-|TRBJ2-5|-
CASSSKPGEKETQYF
TGCGCCAGCAGCTCTAAGCCGGGGGAGAAAGAGACCCAGTACTTC
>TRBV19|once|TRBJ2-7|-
CASSFRGEQYF
TGTGCCAGTAGTTTTCGAGGGGAGCAGTACTTC
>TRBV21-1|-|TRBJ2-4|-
CASAGLNIQYF
TGTGCCTCGGCAGGGCTAAACATTCAGTACTTC
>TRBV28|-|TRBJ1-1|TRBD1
CASSSWTGGTEAFF
TGTGCCAGCAGTTCATGGACAGGGGGGACTGAAGCTTTCTTT
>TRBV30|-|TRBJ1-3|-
CAWSVTKQDSGNTIYF
TGTGCCTGGAGTGTAACCAAACAGGACTCTGGAAACACCATATATTTT
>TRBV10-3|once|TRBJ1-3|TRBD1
CATGTGGNTIYF
TGTGCCACCGGGACAGGAGGAAACACCATATATTTT
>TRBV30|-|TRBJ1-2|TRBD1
CAWSPQGAGYSDYGYTF
TGTGCCTGGAGTCCACAGGGGGCGGGTTATTCGGACTATGGCTACACCTTC
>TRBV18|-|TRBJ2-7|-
CASSPPGVGESYEQYF
TGTGCCAGCTCACCACCGGGTGTAGGGGAATCCTACGAGCAGTACTTC
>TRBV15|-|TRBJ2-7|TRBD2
CATRLLREVSYEQYF
TGTGCCACCAGGCTTTTGCGGGAGGTCTCCTACGAGCAGTACTTC
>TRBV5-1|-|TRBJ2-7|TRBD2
CASSLALAGVVGEQYF
TGCGCCAGCAGCTTGGCCCTAGCGGGGGTAGTTGGCGAGCAGTACTTC
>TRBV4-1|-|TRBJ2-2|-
CASRQVGARGTGELFF
TGCGCCAGCAGACAAGTGGGGGCAAGAGGCACCGGGGAGCTGTTTTTT
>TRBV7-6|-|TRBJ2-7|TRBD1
CASSQGQGTTYEQYF
TGTGCCAGCAGTCAGGGACAGGGCACTACCTACGAGCAGTACTTC
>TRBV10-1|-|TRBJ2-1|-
CASSESILRGNEQFF
TGCGCCAGCAGTGAGTCGATATTGAGGGGGAATGAGCAGTTCTTC
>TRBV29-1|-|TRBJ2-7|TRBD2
CSVAPPGGLVEQYF
TGCAGCGTTGCCCCACCGGGAGGTTTGGTCGAGCAGTACTTC
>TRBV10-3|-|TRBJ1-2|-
CAINRANYGYTF
TGTGCCATCAACAGAGCTAACTATGGCTACACCTTC
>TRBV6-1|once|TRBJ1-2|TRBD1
CASSLTGDYGYTF
TGTGCCAGCAGTCTGACAGGGGACTATGGCTACACCTTC
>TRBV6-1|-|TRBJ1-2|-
CASSEGRPGYGYTF
TGTGCCAGCAGTGAAGGGAGACCGGGGTATGGCTACACCTTC
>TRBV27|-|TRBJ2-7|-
CASSLSGSGAYEQYF
TGTGCCAGCAGTTTATCGGGTAGCGGAGCCTACGAGCAGTACTTC
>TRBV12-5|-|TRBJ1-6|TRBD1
CASGLVRTGLYNSPLHF
TGTGCTAGTGGTTTGGTGCGGACAGGGCTATATAATTCACCCCTCCACTTT
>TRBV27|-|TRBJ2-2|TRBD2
CASSFLGLAGGPVELFF
TGTGCCAGCAGTTTTTTAGGACTAGCGGGAGGGCCAGTGGAGCTGTTTTTT
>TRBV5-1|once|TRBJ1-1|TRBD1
CASSSNRGQRDTEAFF
TGCGCCAGCAGCTCGAACAGGGGACAAAGGGACACTGAAGCTTTCTTT
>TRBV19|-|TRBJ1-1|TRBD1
CASSITGGNTEAFF
TGTGCCAGTAGTATCACAGGGGGGAACACTGAAGCTTTCTTT
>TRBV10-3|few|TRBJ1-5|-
CAISDQNQPQHF
TGTGCCATCAGTGACCAGAATCAGCCCCAGCATTTT
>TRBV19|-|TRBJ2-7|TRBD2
CASSIGGVGRGYEQYF
TGTGCCAGTAGTATTGGGGGGGTCGGACGAGGATACGAGCAGTACTTC
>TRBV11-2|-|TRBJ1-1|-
CASSSITPGNTEAFF
TGTGCCAGCAGCTCCATTACACCGGGGAACACTGAAGCTTTCTTT
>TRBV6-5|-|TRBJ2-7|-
CASRDSSSYEQYF
TGTGCCAGCAGGGACAGTTCCTCCTACGAGCAGTACTTC
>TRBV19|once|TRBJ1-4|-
CASRDGGIGSEKLFF
TGTGCCAGCCGTGACGGGGGAATAGGGAGTGAAAAACTGTTTTTT
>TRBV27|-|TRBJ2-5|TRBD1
CASSKTTGDQETQYF
TGTGCCAGCAGCAAGACAACAGGGGATCAAGAGACCCAGTACTTC
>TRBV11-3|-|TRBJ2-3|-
CASSLSRVTDTQYF
TGTGCCAGCAGCCTTAGCCGAGTGACAGATACGCAGTATTTT
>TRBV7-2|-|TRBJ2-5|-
CASSLERFVETQYF
TGTGCCAGCAGCTTAGAACGGTTTGTGGAGACCCAGTACTTC
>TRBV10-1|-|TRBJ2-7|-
CASSLQGFYEQYF
TGCGCCAGCAGCCTACAGGGCTTCTACGAGCAGTACTTC
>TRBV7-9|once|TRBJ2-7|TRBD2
CASSLALNGGYEQYF
TGTGCCAGCAGCTTAGCCCTCAACGGGGGGTACGAGCAGTACTTC
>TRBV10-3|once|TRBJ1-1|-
CAISESRRGEAFF
TGTGCCATCAGTGAGTCTCGGAGGGGTGAAGCTTTCTTT
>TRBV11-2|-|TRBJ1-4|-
CASSFLNTDEKLFF
TGTGCCAGCAGCTTCCTCAACACAGACGAAAAACTGTTTTTT
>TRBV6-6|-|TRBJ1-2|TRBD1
CASSSQGANGYTF
TGTGCCAGCAGTTCCCAGGGGGCAAATGGCTACACCTTC
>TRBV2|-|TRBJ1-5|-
CASSSGSNQPQHF
TGTGCCAGCAGTTCGGGTAGCAATCAGCCCCAGCATTTT
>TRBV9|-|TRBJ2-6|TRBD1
CASSDRNSGANVLTF
TGTGCCAGCTCGGACAGGAACTCTGGGGCCAACGTCCTGACTTTC
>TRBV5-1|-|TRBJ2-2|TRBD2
CASSPSGRADTGELFF
TGCGCCAGCAGCCCTTCCGGGAGGGCCGACACCGGGGAGCTGTTTTTT
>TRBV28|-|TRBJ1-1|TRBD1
CASSRQGASWEAFF
TGTGCCAGCAGTCGACAGGGGGCCAGTTGGGAAGCTTTCTTT
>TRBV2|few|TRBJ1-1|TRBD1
CATQDRVGTEAFF
TGTGCCACCCAGGACAGGGTGGGGACTGAAGCTTTCTTT
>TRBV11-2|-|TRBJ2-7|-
CASSYDSTSSYEQYF
TGTGCCAGCAGCTACGACTCCACGAGCTCCTACGAGCAGTACTTC
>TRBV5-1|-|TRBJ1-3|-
CASSLDNFRNTIYF
TGCGCCAGCAGCTTGGACAATTTCCGAAACACCATATATTTT
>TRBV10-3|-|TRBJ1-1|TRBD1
CAISQQGVNTEAFF
TGTGCCATCAGTCAACAGGGGGTAAACACTGAAGCTTTCTTT
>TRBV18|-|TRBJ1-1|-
CASSPTGDWNTEAFF
TGTGCCAGCTCACCCACCGGGGACTGGAACACTGAAGCTTTCTTT
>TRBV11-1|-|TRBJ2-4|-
CASSGRLAKNIQYF
TGTGCCAGCAGCGGGCGCTTAGCCAAAAACATTCAGTACTTC
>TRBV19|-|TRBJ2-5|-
CASSTTDQETQYF
TGTGCCAGTAGCACGACAGACCAAGAGACCCAGTACTTC
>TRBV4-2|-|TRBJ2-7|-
CASSQGPSYEQYF
TGTGCCAGCAGCCAAGGTCCGTCCTACGAGCAGTACTTC
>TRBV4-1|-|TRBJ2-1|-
CASSQADSIGNEQFF
TGCGCCAGCAGCCAAGCGGACTCGATCGGCAATGAGCAGTTCTTC
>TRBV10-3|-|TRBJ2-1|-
CAISEGQSSYNEQFF
TGTGCCATCAGTGAGGGACAGAGCTCCTACAATGAGCAGTTCTTC
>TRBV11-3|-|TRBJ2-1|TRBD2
CASSQSGNRLAGYNEQFF
TGTGCCAGCAGCCAATCAGGAAACCGACTAGCGGGGTACAATGAGCAGTTCTTC
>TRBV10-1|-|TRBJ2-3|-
CASSDASGGTDTQYF
TGCGCCAGCAGTGATGCGTCAGGGGGCACAGATACGCAGTATTTT
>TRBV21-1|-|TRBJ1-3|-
CASSLTGTGAHFSGNTIYF
TGTGCCAGCAGCTTAACCGGGACAGGGGCTCACTTCTCTGGAAACACCATATATTTT
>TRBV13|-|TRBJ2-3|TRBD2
CASSLGRPGGSDTQYF
TGTGCCAGCAGCTTAGGGAGACCCGGGGGGTCAGATACGCAGTATTTT
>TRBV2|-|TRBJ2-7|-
CASGTGDSYEQYF
TGTGCCAGCGGCACCGGGGACTCCTACGAGCAGTACTTC
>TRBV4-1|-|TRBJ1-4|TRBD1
CASSQVRRGQPNEKLFF
TGCGCCAGCAGCCAAGTGAGGAGGGGACAGCCTAATGAAAAACTGTTTTTT